The 30 T cell receptor beta chains below were found in one sample sequenced in a study of blood T cell repertoires in COVID-19. Method: immunoSEQ multiplex PCR; TCRdb's copy keeps in-frame clones and lacks some. This sample yields 28,000 or so clones, of which roughly 89% are seen a single time; 10% to 12% belongs to the top ten. Sample: peripheral blood. The receptor source for this set is a man aged 70-80 years with acute or convalescent COVID-19.

This chain connects TRBV5-5 to TRBJ1-3; a weak D match, TRBD1 (5 bases). This CDR3 is built from 18 residues. Germline V gives CDR1 SGHKS, CDR2 YYEKEE (reference sequence). The V end lost 4 bases, the J end lost 4 bases, and 24 bases lay between the germline ends. CDR3 sequence reads: CASSVSPGLLSGGNTIYF. The CDR3 DNA sequence: TGTGCCAGCAGCGTGAGTCCAGGGTTGTTATCCGGCGGAAACACCATATATTTT.

The CDR3, as DNA: TGTGCCAGCACCAGCGGGCCAGGCAATGAGCAGTTCTTC. It translates to CASTSGPGNEQFF. The V and J genes are TRBV7-3 and TRBJ2-1; D possibly corresponds to TRBD2 (6 bases). The CDR3 is made up of 13 amino acids. V lost 7 bases and J 6 bases, leaving 13 bases between the germline ends. Germline V gene lookup returns CDR1 SGHTA and CDR2 FQGTGA.

The chain uses TRBV20-1 and TRBJ2-2, with 9 bases that match TRBD2. Unmatched junction bases numbered 6, after V lost 3 bases and J lost 1 base. Germline values: CDR1 DFQATT, CDR2 SNEGSKA (reference sequence). CDR3 length: 16 residues. The CDR3 here is CSASDEAGGNTGELFF. The CDR3 DNA reads as TGCAGTGCTAGTGACGAAGCGGGAGGGAACACCGGGGAGCTGTTTTTT.

V usage is TRBV18 and J usage is TRBJ1-3; the match to TRBD1 covers 7 bases. Unmatched junction bases numbered 6, after V lost 1 base and J lost 0 bases. The CDR3 consists of 17 residues. Germline assignment: CDR1 KGHSH and CDR2 LQKENI. The chain's CDR3 is CASSPQGQVFSGNTIYF. For the CDR3, the DNA is TGTGCCAGCTCACCACAAGGACAGGTTTTCTCTGGAAACACCATATATTTT.

This clone has just a few counts. The rearrangement links TRBV6-2 or TRBV6-3 to TRBJ2-1, with TRBD2 as a possible D gene (5 bases). Germline CDR1 and CDR2: MNHEY and SVGEGT. The ends were cut back, 1 base at V and 5 bases at J, with 18 bases in the middle. This CDR3 spans 17 amino acids. The CDR3 nucleotides are TGTGCCAGCAGTTACTACCCTTTGAATGTAGCGAACAATGAGCAGTTCTTC. Amino acids: CASSYYPLNVANNEQFF.

This chain connects TRBV19 to TRBJ1-1; D uncertain. Germline CDR1 LNHDA, CDR2 SQIVND (reference sequence). The length of the CDR3 is 15 residues. V was pared by 2 bases and J by 8 bases, with 18 bases between. The CDR3 sequence: CASSIRPPLGVEAFF. In DNA form, the CDR3 reads TGTGCCAGTAGTATAAGACCCCCTCTCGGGGTAGAAGCTTTCTTT.

This chain connects TRBV2 to TRBJ1-4, with D unclear. The CDR3 has 14 residues. Per germline, CDR1 SNHLY and CDR2 FYNNEI. Deletions cut 6 bases from V and 3 bases from J, with 11 bases between. For the CDR3, the DNA is TGTGCCAGCAGGAGAACAGATCCTAATGAAAAACTGTTTTTT. Its protein product is CASRRTDPNEKLFF.

The sample holds one count of this clone. V usage is TRBV7-8 and J usage is TRBJ2-5; TRBD2 matches at 8 bases. Germline V gives CDR1 SGHVS, CDR2 FQNEAQ. The CDR3 has 14 amino acids. With V trimmed by 8 bases and J by 4 bases, 9 bases remained unmatched. In DNA, the CDR3 is TGTGCCAGCTCCGTAGCGGGATATGGAGAGACCCAGTACTTC. It yields the protein CASSVAGYGETQYF.

A few counts support this clone. This chain connects TRBV9 to TRBJ2-2; a weak D match, TRBD1 (6 bases). Trimming stripped 4 bases from V and 2 bases from J, with 9 bases between. The CDR3 has 14 residues. CDR1 and CDR2 (germline): SGDLS, YYNGEE. CDR3 sequence (DNA): TGTGCCAGCAGCCGGGACATCAACACCGGGGAGCTGTTTTTT. The encoded protein is CASSRDINTGELFF.

The chain combines TRBV7-9 with TRBJ2-5, with D possibly matching TRBD1 (6 bases). The CDR3 has 11 amino acids. CDR1 and CDR2 from the germline V gene are SEHNR and FQNEAQ (reference sequence). The V and J ends lost 6 bases and 13 bases respectively, with 15 bases between them. CDR3 coding DNA: TGTGCCAGCAGGTCGGACAGCCATTCGTACTTC. This translates into CASRSDSHSYF. Full variable domain (missing parts from reference TRBV7-9 and TRBJ2-5): DTGVSQNPRHKITKRGQNVTFRCDPISEHNRLYWYRQTLGQGPEFLTYFQNEAQLEKSRLLSDRFSAERPKGSFSTLEIQRTEQGDSAMYLCASRSDSHSYFGPGTRLLVL.

The rearrangement uses TRBV15 and TRBJ2-3, with 8 bases matching TRBD2. The junction had 13 bases not matched to a gene; V was cut back by 5 bases and J by 0 bases. This CDR3 is 18 amino acids long. CDR1 LNHNV and CDR2 YYDKDF come from the germline V gene (reference sequence). The CDR3 bases are TGTGCCACCAGCGGAGTGCGCGGGAGGTTTTCTAGCACAGATACGCAGTATTTT. Its translation is CATSGVRGRFSSTDTQYF.

V and J are TRBV7-2 and TRBJ2-7; D not certain. Germline loops: CDR1 SGHTA, CDR2 FQGNSA. The CDR3 covers 16 residues. V was shortened by 5 bases and J by 1 base, with 18 bases between the two germline ends. The CDR3 DNA sequence: TGTGCCAGCAGCGAAGCCTATAACCCGGGTTCCTACGAGCAGTACTTC. Protein: CASSEAYNPGSYEQYF.

The rearrangement links TRBV2 to TRBJ2-6; D perhaps matches TRBD2 (5 bases). V lost 1 base to trimming and J lost 9 bases, with 10 bases between them. The CDR3 has 14 residues. Germline lookup yields CDR1 SNHLY and CDR2 FYNNEI. The CDR3 reads CASSEEREGNVLTF. The CDR3 nucleotides are TGTGCCAGCAGTGAAGAACGTGAGGGCAACGTCCTGACTTTC.

The chain is built from TRBV6-5 and TRBJ2-1; TRBD2 matches 11 bases. The germline V gene encodes CDR1 MNHEY and CDR2 SVGAGI. CDR3 length: 15 amino acids. J lost 8 bases, V lost 6 bases, and 9 bases had no gene match. CDR3 bases: TGTGCCAGCAGCCCAATAGCGGGAGGGCCCGATGAGCAGTTCTTC. Its translation is CASSPIAGGPDEQFF.

J is TRBJ2-7 and V is TRBV11-2, with no clear D. CDR1 SGHAT and CDR2 FQNNGV come from the germline V gene. The CDR3 contains 14 residues. The V end was cut by 3 bases, the J end by 2 bases, with 11 bases between. CDR3 in amino acids: CASSLATDAYEQYF. The CDR3 DNA reads TGTGCCAGCAGCTTGGCTACAGACGCCTACGAGCAGTACTTC.

The CDR3 sequence is CASSPLGYTDTQYF. CDR3 DNA sequence: TGTGCCAGCAGCCCCCTGGGCTACACAGATACGCAGTATTTT. The chain carries TRBV7-2 and TRBJ2-3; D uncertain. The CDR3 contains 14 residues. Trimming removed 5 bases from V and 2 bases from J, with 11 bases in between. The germline gives CDR1 SGHTA, CDR2 FQGNSA.

The J gene is TRBJ2-4, the V gene TRBV7-2, with D possibly TRBD2 on 5 matching bases. Germline V lookup: CDR1 SGHTA, CDR2 FQGNSA. Between the trimmed V and J ends, which lost 2 bases and 8 bases, there was a span of 10 bases. This CDR3 is built from 13 residues. The CDR3 is CASSLLLEDIQYF. For the CDR3, the DNA is TGTGCCAGCAGCTTACTTCTGGAGGACATTCAGTACTTC.

As concerns this clone: The junction does not match germline at one end; this may be a read error. V usage is TRBV5-4 and J usage is TRBJ2-1, with 14 bases matching TRBD2. Germline V gene data show CDR1 as SGHNT and CDR2 as YYREEE (reference sequence). This CDR3 spans 16 amino acids. The CDR3 coding sequence is TGTGCCAGCAGCTCAAGACTAGCGGGAGGGTACAGTGAGCAGTTCTTC. It specifies CASSSRLAGGYSEQFF.

The chain has TRBV7-3 and TRBJ2-5; D gene uncertain. Trimming left V 4 bases short and J 3 bases short, with 9 bases between. The CDR3 is 13 amino acids. The germline V gene has CDR1 SGHTA and CDR2 FQGTGA. The CDR3: CASSSDIKETQYF. The CDR3 nucleotides are TGTGCCAGCAGCTCCGACATAAAAGAGACCCAGTACTTC. Full variable domain (missing parts from reference TRBV7-3 and TRBJ2-5): GAGVSQTPSNKVTEKGKYVELRCDPISGHTALYWYRQSLGQGPEFLIYFQGTGAADDSGLPNDRFFAVRPEGSVSTLKIQRTERGDSAVYLCASSSDIKETQYFGPGTRLLVL.

The chain carries TRBV27 and TRBJ2-7; D unresolved. The ends were cut back, 2 bases at V and 2 bases at J, with 13 bases in the middle. Germline lookup yields CDR1 MNHEY and CDR2 SMNVEV (reference sequence). The CDR3 is 15 amino acids. The CDR3 DNA follows: TGTGCCAGCAGTTTAGGCCAGTTTACACCCTACGAGCAGTACTTC. Translating gives CASSLGQFTPYEQYF.

The chain carries TRBV18 and TRBJ2-7; 11 bases fit TRBD2. Germline V CDR1 and CDR2: KGHSH, LQKENI. The V gene end was trimmed by 0 bases and the J gene end by 0 bases; junction bases not matched to a gene: 4. CDR3 length: 17 amino acids. The CDR3, as DNA: TGTGCCAGCTCACCACCGACTAGCGGGATTAGCTCCTACGAGCAGTACTTC. Protein product: CASSPPTSGISSYEQYF.

This clone was seen a handful of times. The CDR3 protein is CAISQSGGNQPQHF. DNA for the CDR3: TGTGCCATCAGTCAATCCGGGGGCAATCAGCCCCAGCATTTT. The chain is built from TRBV10-3 and TRBJ1-5; D remains ambiguous. The CDR3 length is 14 residues. CDR1 is ENHRY, CDR2 SYGVKD, per germline. V was trimmed by 5 bases and J by 2 bases, leaving 10 bases between them.

The J gene is TRBJ1-1, the V gene TRBV2; D is unclear. V was cut by 0 bases and J by 0 bases, with 8 bases left in between. This CDR3 contains 15 residues. Germline V gene data show CDR1 as SNHLY and CDR2 as FYNNEI. CDR3: CASSEALKMNTEAFF. As DNA, the CDR3 is TGTGCCAGCAGTGAAGCCCTAAAGATGAACACTGAAGCTTTCTTT.

J is TRBJ2-7 and V is TRBV18; D is possibly TRBD1 (6 bases). Germline assignment: CDR1 KGHSH and CDR2 LQKENI. Trimming pared 2 bases from V and 1 base from J, leaving 12 bases between. The CDR3 runs to 15 residues. The CDR3 here is CASSPKQGRSYEQYF. The CDR3 nucleotides read TGTGCCAGCTCACCAAAACAGGGAAGGTCCTACGAGCAGTACTTC.

CDR3 region: CASTTGIRGNQPQHF. The CDR3 DNA is TGTGCCAGCACCACAGGGATTCGGGGCAATCAGCCCCAGCATTTT. The rearrangement uses TRBV28 and TRBJ1-5; possible D gene TRBD1, 6 bases. Trimming removed 7 bases from V and 2 bases from J, with 15 bases in between. This CDR3 region has 15 residues. Germline V lookup: CDR1 MDHEN, CDR2 SYDVKM.

This chain uses TRBV11-2 with TRBJ2-7; D is perhaps TRBD2 (6 bases). Germline CDR1 is SGHAT and CDR2 is FQNNGV. The CDR3 totals 13 residues. The V and J ends lost 0 bases and 3 bases respectively, with 6 bases between them. This CDR3 is CASSLDGSYEQYF. CDR3 sequence (DNA): TGTGCCAGCAGCTTAGACGGGAGCTACGAGCAGTACTTC.

This chain joins TRBV18 and TRBJ1-1; no reliable D call. The germline V and J ends were trimmed by 2 bases and 1 base, with 11 bases remaining between them. The CDR3 runs 15 residues. The V gene's germline CDR1 is KGHSH and CDR2 LQKENI. Here the CDR3 reads CASSPVSDSNTEAFF. The DNA for the CDR3 is TGTGCCAGCTCACCAGTCTCAGATTCGAACACTGAAGCTTTCTTT.

This clone was found once. The V call is TRBV6-2 or TRBV6-3, the J call TRBJ1-1; a possible D gene is TRBD1 (5 bases). Trimming left V 5 bases short and J 1 base short, with 14 bases between. Germline V gene lookup returns CDR1 MNHEY and CDR2 SVGEGT. The CDR3 contains 15 residues. The CDR3 DNA reads TGTGCCAGCAGTCAACATCGCGGGGGGAACACTGAAGCTTTCTTT. This codes for CASSQHRGGNTEAFF.

CDR3 protein: CASSLEQGVGYTF. The CDR3 nucleotides read TGTGCCAGCAGCCTTGAACAGGGGGTCGGCTACACCTTC. This chain joins TRBV3-1 (or the pseudogene TRBV3-2) and TRBJ1-2, with 8 bases matching TRBD1. Trimming removed 4 bases from V and 8 bases from J; junction bases left unmatched: 6. The CDR3 spans 13 residues. Germline values: CDR1 LGHDT, CDR2 YNNKEL (reference sequence).

The chain couples TRBV10-3 to TRBJ1-2; 8 bases fit TRBD1. Germline CDR1 is ENHRY and CDR2 is SYGVKD. The CDR3 spans 15 residues. Germline trimming cut 0 bases from V and 8 bases from J; bases unmatched to any gene: 8. CDR3 protein: CAISESQGHRGGYTF. DNA for the CDR3: TGTGCCATCAGTGAGTCGCAGGGGCACAGGGGGGGCTACACCTTC.